The 17 T cell receptor beta chains presented below share a single source sample, sequenced in a study of human T cells and chemical hapten exposure. TCRdb called the RACE reads again in MiXCR, with one record for every CDR3 protein. Of 340,000 or so distinct CDR3 sequences listed, around 7% were seen once; the top ten hold approximately 8.9%. The time point was: patch test 1, 2 weeks after DPC sensitization. This sample's treatment: therapeutic diphenylcyclopropenone sensitization with weekly scalp DPC. Here the sequenced sample was whole blood, taken in connection with sensitization to the hapten diphenylcyclopropenone (DPC). Receptor source: a woman younger than 30 with alopecia areata. Some clones in this sample may be carry-over from other donors' samples.

This clonotype was detected only a few times. The chain recombines TRBV4-1 with TRBJ1-2; the match to TRBD1 covers 7 bases. The CDR3 totals 16 residues. Trimming at V came to 2 bases and at J to 0 bases, leaving 6 bases not matched to a gene. CDR1 MGHRA and CDR2 YSYEKL come from the germline V gene. In DNA, the CDR3 is TGCGCCAGCAGCCAACCAAGACAGGGCGCTAACTATGGCTACACCTTC. Encoded protein: CASSQPRQGANYGYTF.

This clonotype was observed many times. The rearrangement joins TRBV6-1 to TRBJ2-7; D is uncertain. The CDR3 extends over 15 amino acids. CDR1 and CDR2 from the germline V gene are MNHNS and SASEGT. V gave up 6 bases and J gave up 4 bases, with 19 bases separating them. CDR3 protein: CASSSGMVGVYEQYF. The CDR3, as DNA: TGTGCCAGCAGCTCCGGTATGGTAGGTGTATACGAGCAGTACTTC.

This clonotype was seen many times. The V gene is TRBV29-1, the J gene TRBJ1-1, with D unresolved. V dropped 7 bases and J dropped 3 bases, with 9 bases sitting between them. The CDR3 has 11 amino acids. Germline V gene sequence: CDR1 SQVTM, CDR2 ANQGSEA. CDR3 sequence (DNA): TGCAGCGCGCTAGTGTACACTGAAGCTTTCTTT. Translated: CSALVYTEAFF.

This clonotype was counted only a few times. V gene TRBV20-1 combines with J gene TRBJ2-2; D is perhaps TRBD1 or TRBD2 (6 bases each). The germline V and J ends were trimmed by 6 bases and 0 bases, with 14 bases remaining between them. Germline loops: CDR1 DFQATT, CDR2 SNEGSKA (reference sequence). The CDR3 extends over 15 amino acids. This chain's CDR3 is CSAREGGSNTGELFF. CDR3 sequence (DNA): TGCAGTGCCCGCGAAGGGGGGTCGAACACCGGGGAGCTGTTTTTT.

This clonotype was seen only a few times. The V gene is TRBV12-3 or TRBV12-4, the J gene TRBJ1-6; unclear D gene. V was trimmed by 2 bases and J by 0 bases, leaving 8 bases between them. The CDR3 is 16 residues long. The CDR3 sequence: CASSLTWISYNSPLHF. The DNA of the CDR3 is TGTGCCAGCAGTTTAACCTGGATCTCCTATAATTCACCCCTCCACTTT.

The chain has TRBV20-1 and TRBJ1-4, with a tentative D call TRBD1 (6 bases). With 6 bases removed from V and 14 bases from J, the gap between germline ends came to 22 bases. CDR3 length: 13 amino acids. Per germline, CDR1 DFQATT and CDR2 SNEGSKA (reference sequence). CDR3 in DNA: TGCAGTGCATACGATGAACAGGGCCAGTCCCTGTTTTTT. This encodes CSAYDEQGQSLFF.

This clonotype was seen many times. The chain employs TRBV5-1 and TRBJ2-7; D is unresolved. The V and J ends lost 0 bases and 0 bases respectively, with 10 bases between them. This CDR3 is 15 amino acids long. CDR1 and CDR2 (germline): SGHRS, YFSETQ. CDR3 in DNA: TGCGCCAGCAGCTTGGGGGCCCCCCCCTCCTACGAGCAGTACTTC. Its protein product is CASSLGAPPSYEQYF. Based on the CDR3 plus reference TRBV5-1 and TRBJ2-7, the full variable domain is KAGVTQTPRYLIKTRGQQVTLSCSPISGHRSVSWYQQTPGQGLQFLFEYFSETQRNKGNFPGRFSGRQFSNSRSEMNVSTLELGDSALYLCASSLGAPPSYEQYFGPGTRLTVT.

In its sample, this clonotype was seen a few times. V usage is TRBV29-1 and J usage is TRBJ1-1; D is perhaps TRBD1 (6 bases). Trimming removed 8 bases from V and 7 bases from J, with 17 bases in between. The CDR3 extends over 12 amino acids. CDR1 is SQVTM, CDR2 ANQGSEA, per germline. CDR3 residues: CSWGQGRDEAFF. In DNA form, the CDR3 reads TGCAGCTGGGGGCAGGGGCGAGATGAAGCTTTCTTT. Full variable domain (missing parts from reference TRBV29-1 and TRBJ1-1): SAVISQKPSRDICQRGTSLTIQCQVDSQVTMMFWYRQQPGQSLTLIATANQGSEATYESGFVIDKFPISRPNLTFSTLTVSNMSPEDSSIYLCSWGQGRDEAFFGQGTRLTVV.

This clonotype was detected many times. The chain couples TRBV11-2 to TRBJ1-4; tentatively, D is TRBD1 (5 bases). This CDR3 has 15 residues. Looked up from germline, CDR1 is SGHAT and CDR2 is FQNNGV. The V end was cut by 3 bases, the J end by 4 bases, with 12 bases between. Here the CDR3 reads CASSFGAGSNEKLFF. Here the CDR3 DNA reads TGTGCCAGCAGCTTTGGGGCAGGGAGTAATGAAAAACTGTTTTTT.

This clonotype was counted between two and nine times. V is TRBV6-8 and J is TRBJ2-1, with D hard to call. Trimming took off 1 base at V and 0 bases at J, with 10 bases between the two ends. In germline, CDR1 is MNHGY, CDR2 SAAAGT. This CDR3 spans 16 amino acids. CDR3: CASSYFGPSSYNEQFF. The CDR3 coding sequence is TGTGCCAGCAGTTACTTTGGGCCGAGCTCCTACAATGAGCAGTTCTTC.

This clonotype was seen ten or more times. This rearrangement joins TRBV12-3 or TRBV12-4 to TRBJ2-7; a weak D match, TRBD2 (6 bases). Trimming stripped 2 bases from V and 4 bases from J, with 12 bases between. The CDR3 consists of 14 residues. The CDR3 spells CASSLQQGGYEQYF. Written as DNA, the CDR3 is TGTGCCAGCAGTTTACAGCAGGGAGGTTACGAGCAGTACTTC.

This clonotype showed up many times. V gene TRBV4-3 combines with J gene TRBJ1-1; D is undetermined. This CDR3 has 13 residues. Per the germline V gene, CDR1 is LGHNA and CDR2 is YSLEER. V dropped 9 bases and J dropped 1 base, with 12 bases sitting between them. CDR3 in amino acids: CASGVGQNTEAFF. The CDR3 coding sequence is TGCGCCAGTGGGGTCGGGCAGAACACTGAAGCTTTCTTT.

This clonotype was observed many times. The chain combines TRBV6-2 or TRBV6-3 with TRBJ1-5; D gene unclear. Germline V gives CDR1 MNHEY, CDR2 SVGEGT. The CDR3 runs 14 residues. Trimming stripped 2 bases from V and 0 bases from J, with 5 bases between. In DNA, the CDR3 is TGTGCCAGCAGTTACAGATATAGCAATCAGCCCCAGCATTTT. Protein: CASSYRYSNQPQHF.

The table lists this clonotype with a few counts. V gene TRBV4-3 combines with J gene TRBJ2-7; 10 bases align to TRBD1. Germline values: CDR1 LGHNA, CDR2 YSLEER. J gave up 5 bases and V 1 base, and 11 bases lay outside the gene matches. The CDR3 is made up of 17 amino acids. The CDR3 region is CASSQGPGGTGVNEQYF. CDR3 in DNA: TGCGCCAGCAGCCAAGGGCCTGGAGGGACAGGGGTGAACGAGCAGTACTTC.

This clonotype has only a few counts. This chain joins TRBV7-9 and TRBJ2-1; D uncertain. Trimming removed 2 bases from V and 5 bases from J, with 19 bases in between. The CDR3 runs to 17 residues. Germline V gene sequence: CDR1 SEHNR, CDR2 FQNEAQ (reference sequence). The chain's CDR3 is CASSLWLTLNPNNEQFF. The CDR3 DNA follows: TGTGCCAGCAGCTTATGGTTGACTTTAAACCCCAACAATGAGCAGTTCTTC.

This clonotype turned up a few times. V gene TRBV27 combines with J gene TRBJ2-1, with 7 nucleotides matching TRBD2. Germline V CDR1 and CDR2: MNHEY, SMNVEV (reference sequence). The length of the CDR3 is 16 residues. Trimming took 1 base from V and 4 from J; bases not matched to a gene: 7. This chain's CDR3 is CASSLYAGVSYNEQFF. The DNA for the CDR3 is TGTGCCAGCAGTTTATATGCGGGGGTCTCATACAATGAGCAGTTCTTC.

This clonotype was detected only a few times. The chain has TRBV6-2 or TRBV6-3 and TRBJ2-3, with 11 nucleotides matching TRBD2. The ends lost 6 bases at V and 3 bases at J; junction bases unmatched: 5. Germline values: CDR1 MNHEY, CDR2 SVGEGT. The CDR3 contains 15 residues. The CDR3 reads CASSVTSGDTDTQYF. In DNA form, the CDR3 reads TGTGCCAGCAGCGTGACTAGCGGGGATACAGATACGCAGTATTTT.